This TCR beta chain originates from a study of PD-1 blockade in mismatch repair-deficient tumors. Study-level points and caveats: Tumor-resident clones, often undetectable pretreatment in blood, expanded then contracted after pembrolizumab.

TCRs were sequenced from three patients responding to pembrolizumab. The method was immunoSEQ multiplex PCR; TCRdb's version includes in-frame clones alone and lacks a portion of them. The data contain fewer than 100,000 clones, approximately 81% of them singletons. Per germline, CDR1 ENHRY and CDR2 SYGVKD. There are 13 residues in the CDR3. V was pared by 9 bases and J by 3 bases, with 14 bases between. This clone has a handful of counts. As yet, its antigen is unknown. The V call is TRBV10-3, the J call TRBJ1-1, with a possible D match to TRBD1 (6 bases). This receptor was taken from an adult with mismatch repair-deficient cancer. Sample: peripheral blood, taken 12 weeks after starting pembrolizumab. The CDR3 DNA is TGTGCCATACAGGGCGTTCGCGACACTGAAGCTTTCTTT. It is translated as CAIQGVRDTEAFF.